This T cell receptor (beta chain) was obtained from a study of cytomegalovirus exposure and HLA in healthy donors. These donors, healthy bone marrow donors, were studied. The CDR3 extends over 14 amino acids. The germline CDR1 and CDR2 sequences are SGHRS and YFSETQ. Trimming took 4 bases from V and 4 from J, leaving 13 bases between them. A multiplex PCR was run with 60 Vbeta primers and 13 Jbeta primers. Libraries were prepared by immunoSEQ multiplex PCR; TCRdb keeps only in-frame clonotypes and omits some of them. The sample consists of about 93,000 clones, around three quarters of them appearing once. Broader study findings: Presence/absence results assume similar sequencing depth per donor, which may not hold.

In the case of this clone: Its antigen is undetermined.

This clonotype was obtained from a man aged 25-40 years in good health and CMV-seronegative. This rearrangement joins TRBV5-1 to TRBJ2-3, with D possibly matching TRBD2 (6 bases). What was sequenced was PBMCs. The CDR3 loop reads CASSRAAGPDTQYF. CDR3 DNA sequence: TGCGCCAGCAGCCGGGCCGCGGGGCCAGATACGCAGTATTTT. Full variable domain (missing parts from reference TRBV5-1 and TRBJ2-3): KAGVTQTPRYLIKTRGQQVTLSCSPISGHRSVSWYQQTPGQGLQFLFEYFSETQRNKGNFPGRFSGRQFSNSRSEMNVSTLELGDSALYLCASSRAAGPDTQYFGPGTRLTVL.